These 32 T cell receptor beta chains were all obtained from the same sample, sequenced in a study of cytomegalovirus exposure and HLA in healthy donors. Using immunoSEQ multiplex PCR, the repertoire was profiled, and TCRdb retains in-frame clones only, with some absent. This sample has about 140,000 clones; about 90% occur once, and the top ten carry less than 3%. Specimen: PBMCs. The receptor source for this set is a man younger than 35 in good health and CMV-seronegative.

The chain employs TRBV12-5 and TRBJ2-5, with 8 positions matching TRBD2. The CDR3 is 17 residues long. Trimming removed 3 bases from V and 2 bases from J; junction bases left unmatched: 11. CDR1 is LGHNT, CDR2 FRNRAP, per germline. The CDR3 reads CASGLKLADILQETQYF. The CDR3 DNA reads TGTGCTAGTGGTTTAAAACTAGCGGATATATTGCAAGAGACCCAGTACTTC. Based on the CDR3 plus reference TRBV12-5 and TRBJ2-5, the full variable domain is DARVTQTPRHKVTEMGQEVTMRCQPILGHNTVFWYRQTMMQGLELLAYFRNRAPLDDSGMPKDRFSAEMPDATLATLKIQPSEPRDSAVYFCASGLKLADILQETQYFGPGTRLLVL.

The V call is TRBV5-1, the J call TRBJ1-2; D gene unclear. The germline V gene has CDR1 SGHRS and CDR2 YFSETQ. The V end lost 0 bases, the J end lost 5 bases, and 11 bases lay between the germline ends. The CDR3 has 14 residues. In nucleotides, the CDR3 is TGCGCCAGCAGCTTGGATCCAGGTACATATGGCTACACCTTC. It is translated as CASSLDPGTYGYTF.

The chain has TRBV28 and TRBJ1-4; D is unresolved. Germline lookup yields CDR1 MDHEN and CDR2 SYDVKM. V lost 6 bases, J lost 8 bases, and 19 bases lay in between. The CDR3 spans 15 residues. As DNA, the CDR3 is TGTGCCAGCAGGGTATTAGGGCCAAGGGAGGAAAAACTGTTTTTT. Amino acid sequence: CASRVLGPREEKLFF.

The chain employs TRBV15 and TRBJ1-3; D is ambiguous. The CDR3 has 16 amino acids. CDR1 is LNHNV and CDR2 is YYDKDF in the germline V gene (reference sequence). V was pared by 0 bases and J by 0 bases, with 9 bases between. The CDR3 spells CATSRDPLSSGNTIYF. The CDR3 nucleotides are TGTGCCACCAGCAGAGACCCCCTGAGCTCTGGAAACACCATATATTTT.

Turning to this clone: The sample holds other DNA sequences that translate to the same CDR3. The V gene is TRBV27, the J gene TRBJ2-7; 9 bases are shared with TRBD1. Germline V CDR1 and CDR2: MNHEY, SMNVEV (reference sequence). This CDR3 has 14 residues. V lost 6 bases and J lost 5; bases outside the gene matches: 8. The CDR3 nucleotides read TGTGCCAGCAGCCCTGCCGGGACAGGGAACGAGCAGTACTTC. As protein: CASSPAGTGNEQYF.

The V call is TRBV2, the J call TRBJ2-2; 8 bases agree with TRBD1. V lost 4 bases and J lost 5; bases outside the gene matches: 3. Germline CDR1 reads SNHLY; CDR2 reads FYNNEI. The CDR3 is 14 residues long. The DNA for the CDR3 is TGTGCCAGCAGTGGGACAGGGCGAACCGGGGAGCTGTTTTTT. Translated, it gives CASSGTGRTGELFF.

The genes are TRBV14 and TRBJ2-3; 7 nucleotides line up with TRBD2. This CDR3 is built from 16 residues. CDR1 is SGHDN, CDR2 FVKESK, per germline. V was clipped by 1 base and J by 0 bases; unmatched bases: 4. The CDR3 is CASSQVSGFSTDTQYF. CDR3 sequence (DNA): TGTGCCAGCAGCCAAGTTAGCGGGTTCAGCACAGATACGCAGTATTTT.

This clone was seen only once. The chain links TRBV7-2 to TRBJ2-1, with D uncertain. The V end lost 4 bases, the J end lost 2 bases, and 6 bases lay between the germline ends. CDR3 size: 13 residues. CDR1 SGHTA and CDR2 FQGNSA come from the germline V gene. The CDR3 DNA reads as TGTGCCAGCAGCTGGGCTCCCTACAATGAGCAGTTCTTC. Protein product: CASSWAPYNEQFF.

The chain links TRBV5-1 to TRBJ2-5; 10 nucleotides agree with TRBD1. The CDR3 has 15 residues. V lost 4 bases, J lost 2 bases, and 5 bases stayed unmatched. Germline V gene lookup returns CDR1 SGHRS and CDR2 YFSETQ. The CDR3 sequence is CASSQGTGDQETQYF. In DNA, the CDR3 is TGCGCCAGCAGCCAAGGGACAGGGGATCAAGAGACCCAGTACTTC.

This sequence joins TRBV7-2 and TRBJ2-5, with a weak D call TRBD2 (6 bases). Trimming took 5 bases from V and 5 from J, leaving 12 bases between them. From germline, CDR1 is SGHTA and CDR2 FQGNSA. The CDR3 is 13 amino acids. CDR3 in amino acids: CASSPRGVETQYF. The CDR3 DNA reads TGTGCCAGCAGCCCCCGCGGGGTTGAGACCCAGTACTTC.

V is TRBV30 and J is TRBJ2-2; tentative D call: TRBD1 (6 bases). This CDR3 spans 12 amino acids. Trimming took 2 bases from V and 7 from J, leaving 8 bases between them. CDR1 GTSNPN and CDR2 SVGIG come from the germline V gene (reference sequence). The CDR3 sequence: CAWSLQGGELFF. In DNA form, the CDR3 reads TGTGCCTGGAGTCTACAGGGCGGGGAGCTGTTTTTT.

For the CDR3, the DNA is TGCGCCAGCAGCCAAGCCGGTCCTAACTATGGCTACACCTTC. As protein: CASSQAGPNYGYTF. The gene calls are TRBV4-3 and TRBJ1-2; D gene uncertain. The V end lost 1 base, the J end lost 0 bases, and 6 bases lay between the germline ends. Germline V lookup: CDR1 LGHNA, CDR2 YSLEER. This CDR3 comprises 14 residues.

V usage is TRBV18 and J usage is TRBJ2-5; weak D call: TRBD1 (5 bases). Trimming pared 0 bases from V and 4 bases from J, leaving 15 bases between. Germline V gene lookup returns CDR1 KGHSH and CDR2 LQKENI. CDR3 length equals 16 residues. CDR3 in amino acids: CASSPPAQKGLETQYF. The CDR3 nucleotides are TGTGCCAGCTCACCACCGGCGCAAAAGGGGCTAGAGACCCAGTACTTC.

The V gene is TRBV23-1, the J gene TRBJ2-7; 9 bases are a match to TRBD1. TRBV23-1 is identified as an open reading frame with a role that is uncertain. The J segment lost 6 bases and the V segment lost 3 bases, leaving 18 bases of the junction unmatched. The CDR3 extends over 18 amino acids. The CDR3 nucleotides are TGCGCCAGCAGTCACTACCTCGCACAGGGGGCGTCTACCTCCGAGCAGTACTTC. Translation: CASSHYLAQGASTSEQYF.

V usage is TRBV7-8 and J usage is TRBJ1-2; 7 bases agree with TRBD1. V shed 3 bases, J shed 3 bases, and the junction held 7 bases outside the gene matches. Germline CDR1 is SGHVS and CDR2 is FQNEAQ. This CDR3 is built from 15 residues. For the CDR3, the DNA is TGTGCCAGCAGCTTGGTCAGGGGGGCAGACTATGGCTACACCTTC. It codes for CASSLVRGADYGYTF.

The V gene is TRBV9, the J gene TRBJ2-5; TRBD1 might be the D (5 bases). V lost 0 bases and J lost 5, with 23 bases in between. The germline V gene has CDR1 SGDLS and CDR2 YYNGEE. The length of the CDR3 is 18 residues. In nucleotides, the CDR3 is TGTGCCAGCAGCGTAGGTCCGATGGCTATTCAGGGTTACGAGACCCAGTACTTC. This sequence encodes CASSVGPMAIQGYETQYF.

The rearrangement joins TRBV5-6 to TRBJ1-1; D perhaps matches TRBD1 (5 bases). The ends were cut back, 6 bases at V and 2 bases at J, with 14 bases in the middle. This CDR3 is built from 14 residues. The V gene's germline CDR1 is SGHDT and CDR2 YYEEEE. CDR3 sequence reads: CASTRTRENTEAFF. CDR3 nucleotide sequence: TGTGCCAGCACCCGGACAAGGGAAAACACTGAAGCTTTCTTT.

Here the CDR3 DNA reads TGTGCCAGCTCACCACCTGTTCTCCGGGGAGAAGCTTTCTTT. Protein product: CASSPPVLRGEAFF. The chain combines TRBV18 with TRBJ1-1; D gene unclear. The CDR3 extends over 14 amino acids. The germline CDR1 and CDR2 sequences are KGHSH and LQKENI. The V end lost 0 bases, the J end lost 8 bases, and 13 bases lay between the germline ends.

The genes are TRBV5-1 and TRBJ2-2, with TRBD1 identical over 9 bases. The CDR3 consists of 18 residues. J was trimmed by 4 bases and V by 1 base; bases with no gene match: 11. Per germline, CDR1 SGHRS and CDR2 YFSETQ. In DNA form, the CDR3 reads TGCGCCAGCAGCTTGATCCGGACAGGGGTCTGGAGCACCGGGGAGCTGTTTTTT. Amino acids: CASSLIRTGVWSTGELFF.

The V and J genes are TRBV4-2 and TRBJ2-7; D might be TRBD1 (5 bases). V was pared by 3 bases and J by 3 bases, with 15 bases between. The CDR3 totals 15 residues. The germline CDR1 and CDR2 sequences are LGHNA and YNFKEQ. The CDR3 DNA sequence: TGTGCCAGCAGCCAGGACACCCAAAACTTCTACGAGCAGTACTTC. This codes for CASSQDTQNFYEQYF.

The chain links TRBV9 to TRBJ2-7; the match to TRBD1 covers 10 bases. The J segment lost 4 bases and the V segment lost 3 bases, leaving 4 bases of the junction unmatched. Germline V gives CDR1 SGDLS, CDR2 YYNGEE. The CDR3 runs to 14 residues. The CDR3 sequence: CASSAWTGGYEQYF. The CDR3 region has the DNA TGTGCCAGCAGCGCCTGGACAGGGGGGTACGAGCAGTACTTC.

The CDR3 loop reads CASSLGAGGRDTQYF. CDR3 bases: TGTGCCAGCAGCTTAGGAGCGGGAGGCCGGGATACGCAGTATTTT. The chain joins TRBV7-2 to TRBJ2-3, with 9 bases matching TRBD2. The CDR3 loop spans 15 amino acids. CDR1 is SGHTA and CDR2 is FQGNSA in the germline V gene. The V gene end was trimmed by 1 base and the J gene end by 6 bases; junction bases not matched to a gene: 5.

The chain links TRBV7-8 to TRBJ1-1; D not certain. The V end lost 2 bases, the J end lost 3 bases, and 7 bases lay between the germline ends. Germline V gene data show CDR1 as SGHVS and CDR2 as FQNEAQ. There are 13 residues in the CDR3. The CDR3 sequence: CASSLLRDTEAFF. The CDR3, as DNA: TGTGCCAGCAGCTTATTGCGGGACACTGAAGCTTTCTTT.

The chain carries TRBV27 and TRBJ2-2; the match to TRBD1 covers 7 bases. The CDR3 runs to 14 residues. Germline trimming cut 7 bases from V and 6 bases from J; bases unmatched to any gene: 8. Germline assignment: CDR1 MNHEY and CDR2 SMNVEV (reference sequence). The CDR3: CASKRQGIAGELFF. The CDR3 DNA sequence: TGTGCCAGCAAACGACAGGGAATCGCCGGGGAGCTGTTTTTT.

This chain joins TRBV28 and TRBJ2-6; 8 bases align to TRBD1. CDR3 size: 17 residues. The germline CDR1 and CDR2 sequences are MDHEN and SYDVKM. V was clipped by 8 bases and J by 4 bases; unmatched bases: 13. CDR3 protein: CASGLGQGAAGANVLTF. CDR3 in DNA: TGTGCCAGCGGCCTTGGCCAGGGGGCGGCGGGGGCCAACGTCCTGACTTTC.

This chain joins TRBV28 and TRBJ2-7; the D is unclear. Germline V CDR1 and CDR2: MDHEN, SYDVKM. The germline V and J ends were trimmed by 3 bases and 11 bases, with 17 bases remaining between them. This CDR3 has 13 amino acids. The CDR3 bases are TGTGCCAGCAGTTTCCCGAGACTTGGCGTCAAGTACTTC. This sequence encodes CASSFPRLGVKYF.

This chain connects TRBV9 to TRBJ2-4; D possibly corresponds to TRBD2 (6 bases). The CDR3 length is 15 residues. The V gene's germline CDR1 is SGDLS and CDR2 YYNGEE. Trimming took off 4 bases at V and 8 bases at J, with 19 bases between the two ends. DNA of the CDR3: TGTGCCAGCAGCTCACCACCCGGGGGTAGGGACATTCAGTACTTC. It codes for CASSSPPGGRDIQYF.

V gene TRBV4-2 combines with J gene TRBJ1-2; possible D gene TRBD1, 5 bases. Deletions cut 0 bases from V and 0 bases from J, with 17 bases between. Looked up from germline, CDR1 is LGHNA and CDR2 is YNFKEQ. The CDR3 loop spans 18 amino acids. CDR3 amino acids: CASSQDQGVFKSNYGYTF. The CDR3 region has the DNA TGTGCCAGCAGCCAAGATCAGGGCGTATTTAAGTCTAACTATGGCTACACCTTC.

The chain employs TRBV4-1 and TRBJ2-5, with D possibly TRBD2 on 6 matching bases. CDR1 is MGHRA and CDR2 is YSYEKL in the germline V gene. The V end was cut by 4 bases, the J end by 2 bases, with 11 bases between. The CDR3 loop spans 14 amino acids. CDR3 sequence: CASSRMGLQETQYF. The CDR3 DNA is TGCGCCAGCAGCCGAATGGGACTGCAAGAGACCCAGTACTTC.

The rearrangement links TRBV6-5 to TRBJ1-2; tentatively, D is TRBD1 (5 bases). The V end was cut by 5 bases, the J end by 1 base, with 8 bases between. CDR3 size: 13 residues. From germline, CDR1 is MNHEY and CDR2 SVGAGI. CDR3 DNA: TGTGCCAGCAGTGACAGCAATAACTATGGCTACACCTTC. Protein: CASSDSNNYGYTF.

The V and J genes are TRBV20-1 and TRBJ2-7, with D possibly matching TRBD1 (6 bases). This CDR3 contains 11 residues. From germline, CDR1 is DFQATT and CDR2 SNEGSKA (reference sequence). The V end was cut by 6 bases, the J end by 5 bases, with 11 bases between. The CDR3: CSAVQGDEQYF. The CDR3 DNA reads as TGCAGTGCCGTACAGGGCGACGAGCAGTACTTC.

The chain employs TRBV7-9 and TRBJ2-2; weak D call: TRBD1 (6 bases). The CDR3 runs to 14 residues. V was cut by 3 bases and J by 1 base, with 6 bases left in between. In germline, CDR1 is SEHNR, CDR2 FQNEAQ (reference sequence). CDR3 region: CASSLDRNTGELFF. The CDR3 DNA sequence: TGTGCCAGCAGCTTGGACAGGAACACCGGGGAGCTGTTTTTT.